Listed here are 19 T cell receptor beta chains from one sample, sequenced in a study of Tregs in tolerant kidney transplant recipients. Assay: immunoSEQ multiplex PCR; the TCRdb copy retains only in-frame clones and omits some. Of about 240,000 clones listed, 84% are singletons. The specimen was CD4+ T cells from blood. The receptors come from a human donor in good health.

This chain uses TRBV4-2 with TRBJ1-5; a weak D match, TRBD1 (5 bases). Trimming took 2 bases from V and 2 from J, leaving 13 bases between them. The CDR3 has 16 amino acids. The germline V gene encodes CDR1 LGHNA and CDR2 YNFKEQ. The CDR3 DNA reads TGTGCCAGCAGCCAACCGGGACCGGGGGGCAATCAGCCCCAGCATTTT. This gives the protein CASSQPGPGGNQPQHF.

This chain links TRBV18 with TRBJ1-5; D possibly corresponds to TRBD1 (5 bases). Germline lookup yields CDR1 KGHSH and CDR2 LQKENI. V was clipped by 4 bases and J by 5 bases, with 9 bases between them. The CDR3 contains 13 residues. CDR3: CASSLGLDQPQHF. For the CDR3, the DNA is TGTGCCAGCTCACTGGGACTGGATCAGCCCCAGCATTTT.

J is TRBJ2-2 and V is TRBV18; 8 bases fit TRBD1. The trim removed 6 bases at V and 5 bases at J, leaving 5 bases unmatched. In germline, CDR1 is KGHSH, CDR2 LQKENI. This CDR3 spans 14 amino acids. In DNA form, the CDR3 reads TGTGCCAGCTCCAGTAACAGGGGGACCGGGGAGCTGTTTTTT. Encoded protein: CASSSNRGTGELFF.

This rearrangement joins TRBV6-6 to TRBJ2-7; unclear D gene. Trimming took off 7 bases at V and 4 bases at J, with 14 bases between the two ends. The CDR3 has 13 amino acids. The germline CDR1 and CDR2 sequences are MNHNY and SVGAGI (reference sequence). CDR3 coding DNA: TGTGCCAGCATCCCGGGCAGATCTTACGAGCAGTACTTC. The encoded protein is CASIPGRSYEQYF.

The chain joins TRBV9 to TRBJ1-3; tentatively, D is TRBD1 (5 bases). V was clipped by 0 bases and J by 2 bases, with 18 bases between them. Per germline, CDR1 SGDLS and CDR2 YYNGEE. This CDR3 contains 18 residues. The CDR3 sequence is CASSVGGRSSRAGNTIYF. For the CDR3, the DNA is TGTGCCAGCAGCGTAGGGGGACGCTCTTCGAGGGCTGGAAACACCATATATTTT.

This clone has just a few counts. The chain combines TRBV28 with TRBJ2-3, with TRBD1 matching over 8 bases. The V gene end was trimmed by 0 bases and the J gene end by 6 bases; junction bases not matched to a gene: 5. The CDR3 contains 15 residues. Germline V gene lookup returns CDR1 MDHEN and CDR2 SYDVKM. CDR3 bases: TGTGCCAGCAGTTTATGGTCAGGGGGCAGGGATACGCAGTATTTT. Protein sequence: CASSLWSGGRDTQYF. The whole variable domain, remainder taken from reference TRBV28 and TRBJ2-3, is DVKVTQSSRYLVKRTGEKVFLECVQDMDHENMFWYRQDPGLGLRLIYFSYDVKMKEKGDIPEGYSVSREKKERFSLILESASTNQTSMYLCASSLWSGGRDTQYFGPGTRLTVL.

V gene TRBV19 combines with J gene TRBJ2-1; no clear D. The CDR3 has 15 amino acids. V was cut by 3 bases and J by 5 bases, with 14 bases left in between. Germline values: CDR1 LNHDA, CDR2 SQIVND (reference sequence). The CDR3 region has the DNA TGTGCCAGTAGTATGGTGTTTATTTCGAACAATGAGCAGTTCTTC. This encodes CASSMVFISNNEQFF.

This clone has only a few counts. The rearrangement joins TRBV6-1 to TRBJ1-1; weak D call: TRBD1 (5 bases). Germline V CDR1 and CDR2: MNHNS, SASEGT. The CDR3 is 15 residues long. Between the trimmed V and J ends, which lost 7 bases and 1 base, there was a span of 16 bases. Here the CDR3 DNA reads TGTGCCAGCACCCCCGATAGGGGTGGGAACACTGAAGCTTTCTTT. It encodes CASTPDRGGNTEAFF.

The chain joins TRBV2 to TRBJ2-7, with a weak D call TRBD1 (5 bases). Germline V CDR1 and CDR2: SNHLY, FYNNEI. CDR3 length: 12 residues. The V and J ends lost 6 bases and 3 bases respectively, with 9 bases between them. CDR3: CASRSDSYEQYF. The CDR3 region has the DNA TGTGCCAGCAGGTCAGACAGCTACGAGCAGTACTTC. Full variable domain (outside the CDR3, taken from reference TRBV2 and TRBJ2-7): EPEVTQTPSHQVTQMGQEVILRCVPISNHLYFYWYRQILGQKVEFLVSFYNNEISEKSEIFDDQFSVERPDGSNFTLKIRSTKLEDSAMYFCASRSDSYEQYFGPGTRLTVT.

A few counts support this clone. The chain carries TRBV5-1 and TRBJ1-2, with D hard to call. V was cut by 0 bases and J by 4 bases, with 13 bases left in between. Per the germline V gene, CDR1 is SGHRS and CDR2 is YFSETQ. The CDR3 length is 15 residues. CDR3 DNA sequence: TGCGCCAGCAGCTTGGGCCAGGTTCCTTCCTATGGCTACACCTTC. Encoded protein: CASSLGQVPSYGYTF.

This chain joins TRBV6-5 and TRBJ1-2; tentatively, D is TRBD1 (6 bases). CDR3 size: 14 residues. Germline V gene sequence: CDR1 MNHEY, CDR2 SVGAGI. V shed 1 base and J shed 3 bases, with 9 bases lying between them. CDR3 bases: TGTGCCAGCAGTTACTACCGACAGGACTATGGCTACACCTTC. This sequence encodes CASSYYRQDYGYTF.

This clone was observed once. V is TRBV10-1 and J is TRBJ1-2; 8 bases agree with TRBD1. CDR3 length: 13 residues. Trimming cost V 4 bases and J 2 bases; bases outside gene matches: 0. Looked up from germline, CDR1 is WNHNN and CDR2 is SYGVQD (reference sequence). CDR3 bases: TGCGCCAGCAGTGGGGACAGGAACTATGGCTACACCTTC. Residues: CASSGDRNYGYTF.

V gene TRBV5-1 combines with J gene TRBJ1-2; TRBD1 matches at 7 bases. Germline loops: CDR1 SGHRS, CDR2 YFSETQ. J gave up 4 bases and V 3 bases, and 6 bases lay outside the gene matches. CDR3 length: 14 amino acids. In DNA form, the CDR3 reads TGCGCCAGCAGCTCCGCTACAGGGGTCTATGGCTACACCTTC. Its translation is CASSSATGVYGYTF. Drawing the rest from reference TRBV5-1 and TRBJ1-2, the complete variable domain is KAGVTQTPRYLIKTRGQQVTLSCSPISGHRSVSWYQQTPGQGLQFLFEYFSETQRNKGNFPGRFSGRQFSNSRSEMNVSTLELGDSALYLCASSSATGVYGYTFGSGTRLTVV.

Only a few counts were recorded for this clone. The chain joins TRBV6-6 to TRBJ2-1; tentative D call: TRBD2 (6 bases). The CDR3 sequence is 14 residues long. Germline assignment: CDR1 MNHNY and CDR2 SVGAGI (reference sequence). The V and J ends lost 8 bases and 1 base respectively, with 12 bases between them. In DNA form, the CDR3 reads TGTGCCAGCGGCTACCGGGAGTCCTACAATGAGCAGTTCTTC. Encoded protein: CASGYRESYNEQFF.

This clone was counted a few times. The V gene is TRBV7-8, the J gene TRBJ1-2; 7 positions match TRBD1. Germline trimming cut 4 bases from V and 5 bases from J; bases unmatched to any gene: 4. CDR3 length equals 13 residues. The germline V gene has CDR1 SGHVS and CDR2 FQNEAQ. CDR3 sequence: CASSYGTEYGYTF. DNA for the CDR3: TGTGCCAGCAGCTACGGGACAGAATATGGCTACACCTTC.

J is TRBJ1-2 and V is TRBV10-3; D is unresolved. In germline, CDR1 is ENHRY, CDR2 SYGVKD. The length of the CDR3 is 13 residues. Trimming took off 3 bases at V and 6 bases at J, with 11 bases between the two ends. CDR3 amino acids: CAISDEVGNGYTF. CDR3 nucleotides: TGTGCCATCAGTGACGAGGTAGGGAATGGCTACACCTTC.

The V call is TRBV23-1, the J call TRBJ2-2; no definite D call. TRBV23-1 is labeled an ORF, and its function is uncertain. V gave up 7 bases and J gave up 5 bases, with 11 bases separating them. CDR3 length equals 13 residues. The CDR3 DNA reads as TGCGCCAGCATCAGACACAGAACCGGGGAGCTGTTTTTT. Translating gives CASIRHRTGELFF.

V gene TRBV25-1 combines with J gene TRBJ1-3; D is possibly TRBD1 (6 bases). Trimming cost V 1 base and J 0 bases, with 16 bases left between them. This CDR3 spans 18 amino acids. The germline CDR1 and CDR2 sequences are MGHDK and SYGVNS. CDR3 in DNA: TGTGCCAGCAGTGAATCCCTCGGGGGGGCTCCCTCTGGAAACACCATATATTTT. It codes for CASSESLGGAPSGNTIYF.

The chain couples TRBV14 to TRBJ2-7, with 7 bases identical to TRBD1. The V and J ends lost 4 bases and 3 bases, in that order; junction bases with no gene match: 12. CDR3 length equals 16 residues. Germline CDR1 is SGHDN and CDR2 is FVKESK. CDR3 region: CASSPHYGTADYEQYF. The CDR3 bases are TGTGCCAGCAGCCCCCATTATGGGACAGCAGACTACGAGCAGTACTTC.